The 23 T cell receptor beta chains given below trace back to one sample, sequenced in a study of blood T cell repertoires in COVID-19. The method was immunoSEQ multiplex PCR; TCRdb's version includes in-frame clones alone and lacks a portion of them. The sample has around 370,000 clones, roughly 91% seen once. Sequencing was performed on PBMCs or T cells enriched from blood (not recorded which). These receptors were obtained from a woman aged 18-29 years who had recovered from COVID-19.

This clone was found once. The rearrangement links TRBV5-1 to TRBJ1-1, with 7 bases lining up with TRBD1. Per germline, CDR1 SGHRS and CDR2 YFSETQ. The CDR3 totals 16 residues. Unmatched junction bases numbered 16, after V lost 5 bases and J lost 6 bases. The CDR3: CASRALTGIKDAEAFF. DNA for the CDR3: TGCGCCAGCAGGGCCCTGACAGGGATTAAAGACGCTGAAGCTTTCTTT.

V and J are TRBV6-5 and TRBJ1-2, with D maybe TRBD1 (6 bases). Deletions cut 6 bases from V and 8 bases from J, with 16 bases between. Germline V lookup: CDR1 MNHEY, CDR2 SVGAGI. CDR3 length equals 13 residues. The CDR3 DNA is TGTGCCAGCAGCCTAAGACAGGCGATGGGCTACACCTTC. This sequence encodes CASSLRQAMGYTF.

The chain carries TRBV18 and TRBJ2-5; 7 bases align to TRBD1. Per the germline V gene, CDR1 is KGHSH and CDR2 is LQKENI. V shed 1 base and J 5 bases; nucleotides not matched to a gene: 7. The CDR3 spans 15 residues. CDR3 DNA: TGTGCCAGCTCACCACTGACAGGGAATCATGAGACCCAGTACTTC. This translates into CASSPLTGNHETQYF.

The chain recombines TRBV5-1 with TRBJ2-3; 7 bases fit TRBD2. The V and J ends lost 4 bases and 0 bases, in that order; junction bases with no gene match: 8. This CDR3 region has 16 residues. Germline V lookup: CDR1 SGHRS, CDR2 YFSETQ. CDR3 region: CASSAPGGTSTDTQYF. Here the CDR3 DNA reads TGCGCCAGCAGCGCCCCGGGGGGAACTAGCACAGATACGCAGTATTTT.

The rearrangement links TRBV3-1 (or the pseudogene TRBV3-2) to TRBJ1-3, with D unclear. V was cut by 4 bases and J by 0 bases, with 10 bases left in between. CDR1 and CDR2 (germline): LGHDT, YNNKEL (reference sequence). The CDR3 loop spans 15 amino acids. The CDR3 loop is CASSPKPVSGNTIYF. In DNA form, the CDR3 reads TGTGCCAGCAGCCCCAAACCGGTCTCTGGAAACACCATATATTTT.

The chain uses TRBV6-6 and TRBJ1-3; D might be TRBD1 (6 bases). The V end was cut by 2 bases, the J end by 4 bases, with 15 bases between. CDR1 and CDR2 from the germline V gene are MNHNY and SVGAGI (reference sequence). The CDR3 loop spans 16 amino acids. The CDR3 here is CASSYLQGFGGNTIYF. In nucleotides, the CDR3 is TGTGCCAGCAGTTACCTACAGGGATTTGGGGGAAACACCATATATTTT.

This chain uses TRBV10-1 with TRBJ2-5, with 7 nucleotides matching TRBD1. This CDR3 is built from 14 residues. The germline gives CDR1 WNHNN, CDR2 SYGVQD (reference sequence). V shed 4 bases, J shed 3 bases, and the junction held 5 bases outside the gene matches. CDR3 nucleotides: TGCGCCAGCAGTGTATGGGACAGAAAAGAGACCCAGTACTTC. Residues: CASSVWDRKETQYF.

The chain combines TRBV24-1 with TRBJ2-1; 10 positions agree with TRBD2. This CDR3 region has 16 residues. The ends lost 5 bases at V and 2 bases at J; junction bases unmatched: 5. Germline CDR1 reads KGHDR; CDR2 reads SFDVKD. As DNA, the CDR3 is TGTGCCACCAGTGCCCGAAGCGGGAGGGCCTACAATGAGCAGTTCTTC. This translates into CATSARSGRAYNEQFF.

The chain combines TRBV28 with TRBJ2-7; weak D call: TRBD1 (6 bases). The germline gives CDR1 MDHEN, CDR2 SYDVKM. Trimming cost V 7 bases and J 2 bases, with 9 bases left between them. The CDR3 extends over 12 amino acids. This CDR3 reads CASMQGPYEQYF. CDR3 DNA: TGTGCCAGCATGCAGGGGCCCTACGAGCAGTACTTC.

The chain joins TRBV3-1 (or the pseudogene TRBV3-2) to TRBJ2-3; 8 nucleotides align to TRBD2. The CDR3 covers 16 residues. V gave up 1 base and J gave up 5 bases; unmatched junction bases: 8. Germline CDR1 LGHDT, CDR2 YNNKEL (reference sequence). The CDR3 region has the DNA TGTGCCAGCAGCCAAGCGACTAGCGTCTTGGGAGATACGCAGTATTTT. Amino acid sequence: CASSQATSVLGDTQYF.

The V gene is TRBV5-1, the J gene TRBJ2-5; D is undetermined. From germline, CDR1 is SGHRS and CDR2 YFSETQ. The ends were cut back, 0 bases at V and 5 bases at J, with 17 bases in the middle. There are 16 residues in the CDR3. The CDR3 spells CASSLATGPRLETQYF. The CDR3 region has the DNA TGCGCCAGCAGCTTGGCCACCGGCCCGAGGCTCGAGACCCAGTACTTC.

CDR3 region: CASQGGGGMVRLAGASSTDTQYF. CDR3 DNA: TGCGCCAGTCAGGGTGGCGGGGGTATGGTTCGACTAGCGGGGGCCTCTAGCACAGATACGCAGTATTTT. The V call is TRBV10-1, the J call TRBJ2-3; 12 positions agree with TRBD2. Germline CDR1 WNHNN, CDR2 SYGVQD (reference sequence). Trimming removed 9 bases from V and 0 bases from J; junction bases left unmatched: 28. CDR3 length: 23 amino acids.

The chain is built from TRBV5-6 and TRBJ2-5; 14 bases are shared with TRBD2. V dropped 4 bases and J dropped 5; count of bases not matched to a gene: 10. The length of the CDR3 is 17 residues. CDR1 is SGHDT and CDR2 is YYEEEE in the germline V gene. Here the CDR3 reads CASSPGLAGGRGETQYF. CDR3 in DNA: TGTGCCAGCAGCCCCGGACTAGCGGGGGGCCGGGGTGAGACCCAGTACTTC.

The genes are TRBV6-5 and TRBJ1-4, with TRBD1 identical over 7 bases. J was trimmed by 5 bases and V by 0 bases; bases with no gene match: 6. The germline V gene has CDR1 MNHEY and CDR2 SVGAGI. The CDR3 covers 16 residues. CDR3 bases: TGTGCCAGCAGTTACTCCCGGGGGGGACAGAATGAAAAACTGTTTTTT. Translation: CASSYSRGGQNEKLFF.

The V gene is TRBV29-1, the J gene TRBJ2-7; 9 bases align to TRBD1. This CDR3 is 14 amino acids long. After removal of 2 bases from V and 5 bases from J, the junction contained 7 bases not matched to a gene. Germline V gives CDR1 SQVTM, CDR2 ANQGSEA. The CDR3: CSVEYRGHSNEQYF. In DNA, the CDR3 is TGCAGCGTTGAATACAGGGGGCATAGCAACGAGCAGTACTTC.

This chain joins TRBV6-6 and TRBJ1-2; 9 nucleotides agree with TRBD1. V shed 8 bases, J shed 3 bases, and the junction held 7 bases outside the gene matches. The germline gives CDR1 MNHNY, CDR2 SVGAGI (reference sequence). This CDR3 contains 14 residues. The CDR3 region is CASGRQGVDYGYTF. The CDR3 DNA follows: TGTGCCAGCGGTAGACAGGGGGTGGACTATGGCTACACCTTC.

CDR3 DNA sequence: TGTGCCAGCAGCTTGTTGTCTGGGACAGGGGGAAACACCATATATTTT. It translates to CASSLLSGTGGNTIYF. The chain links TRBV7-9 to TRBJ1-3, with TRBD1 matching over 9 bases. Losses at the gene ends were 3 bases for V and 4 bases for J; bases not matched to a gene: 7. The CDR3 sequence is 16 residues long. CDR1 and CDR2 from the germline V gene are SEHNR and FQNEAQ (reference sequence).

The chain recombines TRBV2 with TRBJ2-1; 7 positions match TRBD1. The V segment lost 5 bases and the J segment 4 bases; nucleotides outside the gene matches: 5. This CDR3 has 14 residues. Germline V CDR1 and CDR2: SNHLY, FYNNEI. CDR3 protein: CASSWDRSYNEQFF. CDR3 DNA: TGTGCCAGCAGTTGGGACAGAAGTTACAATGAGCAGTTCTTC.

The chain links TRBV2 to TRBJ2-7, with TRBD2 matching over 9 bases. The CDR3 is 15 amino acids. The ends lost 5 bases at V and 0 bases at J; junction bases unmatched: 5. Germline assignment: CDR1 SNHLY and CDR2 FYNNEI. This CDR3 is CASSPRLAVSYEQYF. CDR3 nucleotides: TGTGCCAGCAGTCCCCGACTAGCGGTCTCCTACGAGCAGTACTTC.

V usage is TRBV30 and J usage is TRBJ2-1; 9 bases are a match to TRBD2. The V gene end was trimmed by 0 bases and the J gene end by 6 bases; junction bases not matched to a gene: 3. Germline V gives CDR1 GTSNPN, CDR2 SVGIG (reference sequence). The CDR3 length is 14 residues. The CDR3 sequence is CAWSVLAGLNEQFF. CDR3 nucleotides: TGTGCCTGGAGTGTGCTAGCGGGGCTCAATGAGCAGTTCTTC.

This clone was picked up a small number of times. This sequence joins TRBV6-2 or TRBV6-3 and TRBJ2-1; 7 nucleotides match TRBD2. The CDR3 is made up of 17 amino acids. V dropped 6 bases and J dropped 0; count of bases not matched to a gene: 11. The germline gives CDR1 MNHEY, CDR2 SVGEGT. This CDR3 is CASSPSTSEISYNEQFF. The CDR3 nucleotides are TGTGCCAGCAGCCCTTCTACTAGCGAGATCTCCTACAATGAGCAGTTCTTC.

The chain carries TRBV7-9 and TRBJ1-1; unclear D gene. V shed 5 bases and J shed 1 base, with 8 bases lying between them. The germline gives CDR1 SEHNR, CDR2 FQNEAQ (reference sequence). The CDR3 runs to 13 residues. The CDR3 protein is CASSVRQNTEAFF. CDR3 DNA sequence: TGTGCCAGCAGCGTTAGACAGAACACTGAAGCTTTCTTT.

The chain couples TRBV7-6 to TRBJ1-4; TRBD1 is a possible D gene (5 bases). CDR3 length: 13 amino acids. CDR1 SGHVS and CDR2 FNYEAQ come from the germline V gene. Between the trimmed V and J ends, which lost 7 bases and 8 bases, there was a span of 14 bases. This CDR3 is CASTRGGGEKLFF. The CDR3 bases are TGTGCCAGCACCCGGGGGGGAGGCGAAAAACTGTTTTTT.